Here is one T cell receptor beta chain with its context. The V segment lost 2 bases and the J segment 8 bases; nucleotides outside the gene matches: 8. From germline, CDR1 is WSHSY and CDR2 SAAADI. The CDR3 has 16 residues. This sample was included in a study of shared clonotypes between healthy human individuals. Every subset's genomic DNA went evenly onto several immunoSEQ plates. Sorted-subset replicate PCR reactions contained 150 to 200 ng DNA, corresponding to 29,000 or so T cell genomes. Sequencing used immunoSEQ multiplex PCR; TCRdb keeps in-frame clones, though not all of them. The table shows over 1.4 million clones, with roughly 96% occurring only once. Participating donors were healthy, HIV-negative adults free of recent acute infections or vaccinations. It was into CD45RA+ naive and CD45RA-negative memory subsets that the CD4+ cells were split.

The clonotype originates from a man younger than 40 in good health. The chain recombines TRBV10-2 with TRBJ2-3, with 12 bases matching TRBD2. The specimen sequenced was naive CD4+ T cells sorted from blood. The subset denotes: CD45RA+ positively selected. CDR3 amino acids: CASSERLAGGRGTQYF. For the CDR3, the DNA is TGCGCCAGCAGTGAGCGGCTAGCGGGAGGGCGGGGTACGCAGTATTTT.